The sequence of this T cell receptor beta chain was determined in a study of cytomegalovirus exposure and HLA in healthy donors. Turning to the study itself: From approximately 170 million T cells, an earlier analysis saw approximately 120 million unique TCR beta sequences.

Notes on this clone: Its antigen remains unidentified.

13 Jbeta primers and 60 Vbeta primers were used for the PCR. The data were produced by immunoSEQ multiplex PCR, yet TCRdb's version contains in-frame clones alone and is incomplete. This table has about 70,000 clones, 70% to 90% appearing once. Whole-study findings and limits: In a later analysis, a genetic analysis reported fewer productive-TCR N-insertions in an Asian-associated ancestry cluster than the cohort average. Sequencing depth roughly uniform across donors was assumed in presence/absence analyses.

Germline loops: CDR1 SGHDT, CDR2 YYEEEE. The CDR3 covers 13 residues. V was pared by 3 bases and J by 11 bases, with 17 bases between. Sequenced sample: PBMCs. The clonotype was recovered from a woman between 25 and 40 years old in good health and CMV-seronegative. The V call is TRBV5-6, the J call TRBJ2-5; tentatively, D is TRBD2 (5 bases). CDR3 region: CASSSGRDREQYF. The CDR3, as DNA: TGTGCCAGCAGCTCCGGACGTGATAGGGAGCAGTACTTC.